This TCR beta chain emerged from a study of CD4 T cell repertoires in COVID-19. For the study at large: CFSE-low cells expanded approximately 11 days with IL-2, then restimulated with other coronavirus spikes.

Comments on this clone: What it binds is unknown.

The memory T cells were sequenced right after ex vivo isolation, without culture. Generated by immunoSEQ multiplex PCR, the TCRdb table keeps only in-frame clones and is missing some. Here the sample spans 20,000 or so clones, nearly 95% being singletons. General study points: Between roughly 6 and 25% of SARS-CoV-2 clonotypes also appeared in SARS-CoV and/or HKU1 spike cultures. Suggested intraclonal diversification: top SARS-CoV-2-reactive clonotypes appeared in two or three memory subsets.

V was clipped by 6 bases and J by 6 bases, with 14 bases between them. CDR3 size: 13 residues. CDR1 is SNHLY, CDR2 FYNNEI, per germline. The sequence was obtained from a human donor who had COVID-19. The V gene is TRBV2, the J gene TRBJ1-1; D perhaps matches TRBD1 (6 bases). The sequences come from circulating follicular helper CD4+ T cells (cTfh) from blood, collected before the COVID-19 pandemic. This CDR3 is CASSANRVPEAFF. CDR3 DNA sequence: TGTGCCAGCAGCGCCAACAGGGTCCCTGAAGCTTTCTTT.